Listed below are T cell receptor beta chains from one sample, sequenced in a study of cytotoxic CD8 clonotypes in ibrutinib-treated CLL. The method was immunoSEQ multiplex PCR; TCRdb's version includes in-frame clones alone and lacks a portion of them. This table holds about 85,000 clones, around 79% found once. The specimen comprised PBMCs, sampled after 12 months of ibrutinib treatment. These receptors were collected from a human donor with chronic lymphocytic leukemia. CDR3s include the opening cysteine and the closing phenylalanine or tryptophan. A D gene is named only where the DNA matches it firmly. Size values are once, few and many counts, or a class for expanded clones, and some rows have none.

>TRBJ2-1|TRBV2|once|14|TRBD1
TGTGCCAGCAGTGTGGGACAGGGAGGCAATGAGCAGTTCTTC
CASSVGQGGNEQFF
>TRBJ1-1|TRBV11-1|.|15|.
TGTGCCAGCAGCCACACCAGGGTCGGGAACACTGAAGCTTTCTTT
CASSHTRVGNTEAFF
>TRBJ2-3|TRBV9|.|13|.
TGTGCCAGCAGAGCGGGCGGCACAGATACGCAGTATTTT
CASRAGGTDTQYF
>TRBJ1-1|TRBV14|.|15|.
TGTGCCAGCAGCCAGCTCCCCGGGAAGGGCACTGAAGCTTTCTTT
CASSQLPGKGTEAFF
>TRBJ2-5|TRBV7-7|.|16|TRBD2
TGTGCTAGCAGCCAAGGACTAGCGGGGGGGCGAGAGACCCAGTACTTC
CASSQGLAGGRETQYF
>TRBJ2-5|TRBV11-3|.|13|.
TGTGCCAGCAGCCCCCCCAACGAAGAGACCCAGTACTTC
CASSPPNEETQYF
>TRBJ2-1|TRBV7-9|.|10|.
TGTGCCAGCAGCTTAAAAGAGCAGTTCTTC
CASSLKEQFF
>TRBJ1-5|TRBV7-2|many|15|.
TGTGCCAGCAGCTGGGGGGGCTCGAACAATCAGCCCCAGCATTTT
CASSWGGSNNQPQHF
>TRBJ1-1|TRBV18|.|14|.
TGTGCCAGCTCACCCGCAGCCCCGATCACTGAAGCTTTCTTT
CASSPAAPITEAFF
>TRBJ1-5|TRBV11-1|.|13|.
TGTGCCAGCAGTGAGGGGGACACTCAGCCCCAGCATTTT
CASSEGDTQPQHF
>TRBJ1-2|TRBV28|.|12|.
TGTGCCAGCAGTTTAAACCGGTATGGCTACACCTTC
CASSLNRYGYTF
>TRBJ2-7|TRBV7-2|.|15|TRBD2
TGTGCCAGCAGACCCGCTAGCGGGACCTCCTACGAGCAGTACTTC
CASRPASGTSYEQYF
>TRBJ2-5|TRBV21-1|.|11|.
TGTGCCAGCAGCAAACGGGAGACCCAGTACTTC
CASSKRETQYF
>TRBJ2-2|TRBV7-9|.|16|.
TGTGCCAGCAGCTTATGGGCGGGCGCGAACACCGGGGAGCTGTTTTTT
CASSLWAGANTGELFF
>TRBJ2-2|TRBV27|once|15|.
TGTGCCAGCAGTTTGGCGGCGGGACTCACCGGGGAGCTGTTTTTT
CASSLAAGLTGELFF
>TRBJ2-3|TRBV20-1|once|11|TRBD2
TGCAGTGCCGGGAGGGGAGATACGCAGTATTTT
CSAGRGDTQYF
>TRBJ1-4|TRBV30|.|14|.
TGTGCCTGGAGTACACGACAGGCGGATGAAAAACTGTTTTTT
CAWSTRQADEKLFF
>TRBJ2-1|TRBV7-9|.|15|.
TGTGCCAGCAGCTTATCTTTCCAGGGGCGGCATGAGCAGTTCTTC
CASSLSFQGRHEQFF
>TRBJ1-1|TRBV10-2|.|13|TRBD1
TGCGCCAGCACGGGACAGATGAACACTGAAGCTTTCTTT
CASTGQMNTEAFF
>TRBJ1-5|TRBV2|.|13|TRBD1
TGTGCCAGCAACCAGGGGGCCGGTCAGCCCCAGCATTTT
CASNQGAGQPQHF
>TRBJ1-5|TRBV27|few|15|.
TGTGCCAGCCAAAAGGGGAGATATAGCAATCAGCCCCAGCATTTT
CASQKGRYSNQPQHF
>TRBJ1-5|TRBV7-9|.|12|.
TGTGCCAGCAGCTTAGGTGGTCAGCCCCAGCATTTT
CASSLGGQPQHF
>TRBJ2-7|TRBV9|.|18|.
TGTGCCAGCAGCGTTGGGGCGGGATCCGCCTACAGCTCCTACGAGCAGTACTTC
CASSVGAGSAYSSYEQYF
>TRBJ2-7|TRBV28|.|16|TRBD1
TGTGCCAGCAGTGCCCTGACAGGGTTTGGGCCCTACGAGCAGTACTTC
CASSALTGFGPYEQYF
>TRBJ1-1|TRBV6-6|many|14|.
TGTGCCAGCACCGGTGGGGGAGGGGGCACTGAAGCTTTCTTT
CASTGGGGGTEAFF
>TRBJ2-7|TRBV5-1|.|16|TRBD2
TGCGCCAGCAGCCCGACTAGCGGGAGAACGACCTACGAGCAGTACTTC
CASSPTSGRTTYEQYF
>TRBJ2-1|TRBV11-3|.|15|TRBD2
TGTGCCAGCAGCCGCAGCGGGGGGGATTGGAATGAGCAGTTCTTC
CASSRSGGDWNEQFF
>TRBJ2-3|TRBV7-2|.|15|.
TGTGCCAGCAGCCCCCCGGGCAGGCAGGGTGATACGCAGTATTTT
CASSPPGRQGDTQYF
>TRBJ1-3|TRBV19|.|15|.
TGTGCCAGTAGTATTGGAGCGGACTCTGGAAACACCATATATTTT
CASSIGADSGNTIYF
>TRBJ2-7|TRBV5-6|.|14|TRBD1
TGTGCCAGCACCCGTACAGGGGGCGGGTACGAGCAGTACTTC
CASTRTGGGYEQYF
>TRBJ1-1|TRBV11-3|.|11|.
TGTGCCAGCAGCGATGGGACTGAAGCTTTCTTT
CASSDGTEAFF
>TRBJ2-6|TRBV19|.|15|.
TGTGCCAGTAGGGGCCCGGACTCTGGGGCCAACGTCCTGACTTTC
CASRGPDSGANVLTF
>TRBJ1-2|TRBV15|.|17|.
TGTGCCACCAGCAGAGGGCTCGGGGGGGTAGCTAACTATGGCTACACCTTC
CATSRGLGGVANYGYTF
>TRBJ2-7|TRBV18|once|15|.
TGTGCCAGCTCACCACGCGACGGGCCTCCTGGCGAGCAGTACTTC
CASSPRDGPPGEQYF
>TRBJ2-7|TRBV30|.|13|.
TGTGCCTGGAGCTGGGAATGGACCTACGAGCAGTACTTC
CAWSWEWTYEQYF
>TRBJ2-5|TRBV9|.|14|TRBD2
TGTGCCAGCAGCCCCCGATGGGGGGGGGAGACCCAGTACTTC
CASSPRWGGETQYF
>TRBJ2-5|TRBV6-6|.|16|TRBD2
TGTGCCAGCAGCACCGGGACTAGCGGACACCCGGAGACCCAGTACTTC
CASSTGTSGHPETQYF
>TRBJ1-1|TRBV7-9|.|12|.
TGTGCCAGCAGCTTAGCGGGGGAGGAAGCTTTCTTT
CASSLAGEEAFF
>TRBJ1-1|TRBV4-3|.|16|.
TGCGCCAGCAGCCAAGATCCGGCGGGTATGAACACTGAAGCTTTCTTT
CASSQDPAGMNTEAFF
>TRBJ2-7|TRBV5-1|.|18|.
TGCGCCAGCAGCTTGGCTCCTACTAGCCCAGACTTCCCCTACGAGCAGTACTTC
CASSLAPTSPDFPYEQYF
>TRBJ2-2|TRBV4-3|few|12|.
TGCGCCAGCAGCCAAGATTGGGGGGAGCTGTTTTTT
CASSQDWGELFF
>TRBJ2-2|TRBV4-1|few|16|.
TGCGCCAGCAGCCCCGACTGGAGACTGTACACCGGGGAGCTGTTTTTT
CASSPDWRLYTGELFF
>TRBJ2-1|TRBV4-2|.|15|.
TGTGCCAGCAGCCAAGATGGGCCAGTGGTGGATGAGCAGTTCTTC
CASSQDGPVVDEQFF
>TRBJ1-6|TRBV7-8|.|16|.
TGTGCCAGCAGCTTGTTCCCCAGTGCCAACCTTTCACCCCTCCACTTT
CASSLFPSANLSPLHF
>TRBJ2-3|TRBV28|.|15|.
TGTGCCAGCAGTTTGGCCGGGGCTCGCACCGGTACGCAGTATTTT
CASSLAGARTGTQYF
>TRBJ1-4|TRBV11-2|.|16|.
TGTGCCAGCAGCAACCCAACCGGACGGCTCAATGAAAAACTGTTTTTT
CASSNPTGRLNEKLFF
>TRBJ1-2|TRBV29-1|once|13|.
TGCAGCGTTGAGTGGGGGGCGAACTATGGCTACACCTTC
CSVEWGANYGYTF
>TRBJ1-1|TRBV5-1|.|14|TRBD1
TGCGCCAGCAGCCACCGACAGGGCACCGCTGAAGCTTTCTTT
CASSHRQGTAEAFF
>TRBJ2-1|TRBV7-6|.|15|TRBD2
TGTGCCAGCAGCTTAGCTAGCGGGGGGCCCGGTGAGCAGTTCTTC
CASSLASGGPGEQFF
>TRBJ1-3|TRBV7-3|.|12|.
TGTGCCAGCAGCCTGGGTGGAAACACCATATATTTT
CASSLGGNTIYF
>TRBJ2-6|TRBV5-1|.|14|.
TGCGCCAGCGGCGAGGGGGTAGGGGCCAACGTCCTGACTTTC
CASGEGVGANVLTF
>TRBJ1-1|TRBV18|.|14|.
TGTGCCAGCTCAAGAGGGGGGGTTGGCACTGAAGCTTTCTTT
CASSRGGVGTEAFF
>TRBJ2-3|TRBV9|.|17|.
TGTGCCAGCAGCGAGGGGCCGTATTCGGCCGGGACAGATACGCAGTATTTT
CASSEGPYSAGTDTQYF